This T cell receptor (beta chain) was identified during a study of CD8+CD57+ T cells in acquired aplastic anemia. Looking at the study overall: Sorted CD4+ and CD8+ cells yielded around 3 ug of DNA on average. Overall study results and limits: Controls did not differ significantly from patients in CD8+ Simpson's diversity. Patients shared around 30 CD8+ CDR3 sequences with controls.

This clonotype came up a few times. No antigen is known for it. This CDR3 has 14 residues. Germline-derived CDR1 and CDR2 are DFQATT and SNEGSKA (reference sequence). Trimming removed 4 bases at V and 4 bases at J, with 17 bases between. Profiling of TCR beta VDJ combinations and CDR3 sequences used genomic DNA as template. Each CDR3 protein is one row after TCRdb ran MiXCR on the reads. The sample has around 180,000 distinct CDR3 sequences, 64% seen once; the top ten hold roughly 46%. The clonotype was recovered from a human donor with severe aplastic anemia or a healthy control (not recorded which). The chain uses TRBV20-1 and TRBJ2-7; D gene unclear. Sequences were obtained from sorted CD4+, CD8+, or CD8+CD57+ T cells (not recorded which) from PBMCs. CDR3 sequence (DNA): TGCAGTGCTATCCCGCAGGCCTCCCTTTACGAGCAGTACTTC. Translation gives CSAIPQASLYEQYF.